The sequence of this T cell receptor beta chain was determined in a study of cytomegalovirus exposure and HLA in healthy donors. Germline V gene sequence: CDR1 SGHRS, CDR2 YFSETQ. This CDR3 is 15 amino acids long. V was pared by 6 bases and J by 2 bases, with 4 bases of the junction left unmatched. Clones were read by immunoSEQ multiplex PCR, and TCRdb kept only the in-frame ones, dropping some. This table has about 150,000 clones, 75% to 90% appearing once. This TCR derives from a young man in good health and CMV-seropositive. Sequencing input: PBMCs. This rearrangement joins TRBV5-1 to TRBJ2-3; TRBD2 matches at 12 bases. This chain's CDR3 is CASTLAGGYTDTQYF. CDR3 in DNA: TGCGCCAGCACCCTAGCGGGGGGGTACACAGATACGCAGTATTTT.